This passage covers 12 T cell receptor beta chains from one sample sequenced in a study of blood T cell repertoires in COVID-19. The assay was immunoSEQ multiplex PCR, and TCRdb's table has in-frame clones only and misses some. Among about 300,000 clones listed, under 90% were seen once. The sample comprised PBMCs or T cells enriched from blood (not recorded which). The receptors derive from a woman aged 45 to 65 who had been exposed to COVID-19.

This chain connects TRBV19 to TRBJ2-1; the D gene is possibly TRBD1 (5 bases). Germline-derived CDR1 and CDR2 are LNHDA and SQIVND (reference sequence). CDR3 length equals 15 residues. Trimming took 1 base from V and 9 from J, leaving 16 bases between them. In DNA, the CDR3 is TGTGCCAGTAGTATAGCCAGGGTCTCTTTGGGTGAGCAGTTCTTC. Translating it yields CASSIARVSLGEQFF.

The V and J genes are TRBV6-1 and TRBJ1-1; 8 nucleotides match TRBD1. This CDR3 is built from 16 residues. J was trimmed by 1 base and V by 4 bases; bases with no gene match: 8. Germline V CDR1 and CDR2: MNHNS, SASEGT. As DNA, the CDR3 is TGTGCCAGCAGTGCGGGGCCACAGGGGGAGAACACTGAAGCTTTCTTT. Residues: CASSAGPQGENTEAFF.

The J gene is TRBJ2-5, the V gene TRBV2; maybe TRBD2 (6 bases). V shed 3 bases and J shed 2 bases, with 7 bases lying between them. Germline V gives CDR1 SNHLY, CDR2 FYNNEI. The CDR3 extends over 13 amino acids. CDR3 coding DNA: TGTGCCAGCAGTGATAGCGGTCAAGAGACCCAGTACTTC. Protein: CASSDSGQETQYF.

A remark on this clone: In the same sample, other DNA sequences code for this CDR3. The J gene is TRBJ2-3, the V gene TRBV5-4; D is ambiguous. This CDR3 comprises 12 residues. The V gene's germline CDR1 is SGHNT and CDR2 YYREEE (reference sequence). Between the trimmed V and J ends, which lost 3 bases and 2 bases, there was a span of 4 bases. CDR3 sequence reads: CASSSSTDTQYF. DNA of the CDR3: TGTGCCAGCAGCTCGTCCACAGATACGCAGTATTTT.

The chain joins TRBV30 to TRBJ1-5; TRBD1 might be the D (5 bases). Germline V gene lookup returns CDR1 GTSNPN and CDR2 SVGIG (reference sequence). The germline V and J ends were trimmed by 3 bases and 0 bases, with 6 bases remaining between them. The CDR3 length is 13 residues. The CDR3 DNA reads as TGTGCCTGGAGCGACAGTAGCAATCAGCCCCAGCATTTT. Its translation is CAWSDSSNQPQHF. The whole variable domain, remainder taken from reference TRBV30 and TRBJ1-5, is SQTIHQWPATLVQPVGSPLSLECTVEGTSNPNLYWYRQAAGRGLQLLFYSVGIGQISSEVPQNLSASRPQDRQFILSSKKLLLSDSGFYLCAWSDSSNQPQHFGDGTRLSIL.

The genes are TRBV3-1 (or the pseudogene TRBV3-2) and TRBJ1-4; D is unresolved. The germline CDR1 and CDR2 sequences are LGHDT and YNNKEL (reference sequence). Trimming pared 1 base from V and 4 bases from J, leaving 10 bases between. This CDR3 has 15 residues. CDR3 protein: CASSQVTDYNEKLFF. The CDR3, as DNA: TGTGCCAGCAGCCAAGTAACAGACTATAATGAAAAACTGTTTTTT.

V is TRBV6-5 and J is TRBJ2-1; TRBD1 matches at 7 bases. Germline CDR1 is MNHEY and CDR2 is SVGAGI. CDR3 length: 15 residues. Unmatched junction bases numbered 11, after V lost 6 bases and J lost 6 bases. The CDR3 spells CASSLDRLRGNEQFF. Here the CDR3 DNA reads TGTGCCAGCAGCCTGGACAGGCTCCGCGGCAATGAGCAGTTCTTC.

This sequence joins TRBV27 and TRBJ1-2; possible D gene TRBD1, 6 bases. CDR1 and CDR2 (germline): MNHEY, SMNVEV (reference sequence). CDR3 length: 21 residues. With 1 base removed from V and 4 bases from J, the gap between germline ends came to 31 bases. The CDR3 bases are TGTGCCAGCAGTTTATTGACCCACTCTCGACAGGCTCAATCAAGGGGCTATGGCTACACCTTC. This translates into CASSLLTHSRQAQSRGYGYTF.

CDR3 residues: CASSLVVGTGNIPNNSPLHF. CDR3 coding DNA: TGTGCCAGCAGCTTGGTTGTCGGGACAGGCAATATCCCTAATAATTCACCCCTCCACTTT. The chain joins TRBV5-5 to TRBJ1-6, with 8 bases matching TRBD1. Trimming cost V 0 bases and J 5 bases; bases outside gene matches: 16. There are 20 residues in the CDR3. Germline loops: CDR1 SGHKS, CDR2 YYEKEE (reference sequence).

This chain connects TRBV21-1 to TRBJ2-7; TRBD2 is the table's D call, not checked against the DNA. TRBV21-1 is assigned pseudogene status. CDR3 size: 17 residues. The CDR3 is CASSTGTSGAKFYEQYF. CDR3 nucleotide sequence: TGTGCCAGCAGCACGGGGACTAGCGGGGCCAAATTCTACGAGCAGTACTTC.

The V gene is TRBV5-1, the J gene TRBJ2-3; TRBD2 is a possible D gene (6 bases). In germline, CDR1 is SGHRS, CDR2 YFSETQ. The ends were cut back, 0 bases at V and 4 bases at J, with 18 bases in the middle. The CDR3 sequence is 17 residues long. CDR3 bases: TGCGCCAGCAGCTTGGCCGGTGGAATTGGAGGGGCAGATACGCAGTATTTT. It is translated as CASSLAGGIGGADTQYF.

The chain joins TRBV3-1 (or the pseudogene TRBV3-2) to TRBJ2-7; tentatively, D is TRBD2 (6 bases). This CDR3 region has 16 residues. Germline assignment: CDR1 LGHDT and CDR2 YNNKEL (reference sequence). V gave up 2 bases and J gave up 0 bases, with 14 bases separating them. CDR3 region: CASSQSLRGSSYEQYF. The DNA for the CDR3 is TGTGCCAGCAGCCAATCCTTGCGGGGCAGCTCCTACGAGCAGTACTTC.